Listed below are T cell receptor beta chains from one sample, sequenced in a study of T cell changes during pregnancy in multiple sclerosis. Here immunoSEQ multiplex PCR was the method, and the copy in TCRdb shows in-frame clones only, minus some. The sample lists 70,000 to 100,000 clones, just under 95% seen once, with around 1.4% in the top ten. Here the sequenced sample was peripheral blood, taken in the third trimester of pregnancy. The source is a female donor in good health, enrolled as a control in a pregnancy study. Each CDR3 is given with its conserved first and last residue. Fields, in order: CDR3 length, clone size, J gene, D gene, V gene, CDR3 DNA, CDR3 protein. A D gene is named only where the DNA matches it firmly. The listing skips clone size in some rows; elsewhere it reads once, few, many or a size class.

15 | NA | TRBJ1-2 | TRBD1 | TRBV5-6 | TGTGCCAGCAGCTCGGGACATGGGAAGGGGGCCGGCTACACCTTC | CASSSGHGKGAGYTF
14 | NA | TRBJ2-1 | TRBD1 | TRBV6-5 | TGTGCCAGCAGCCGGGACAGGGGATACAATGAGCAGTTCTTC | CASSRDRGYNEQFF
13 | NA | TRBJ2-3 | NA | TRBV27 | TGTGCCAGCAGTACCAGGCGCACAGATACGCAGTATTTT | CASSTRRTDTQYF
15 | NA | TRBJ1-1 | NA | TRBV9 | TGTGCCAGCAGCGTAGGGGTGGGGCTGAACACTGAAGCTTTCTTT | CASSVGVGLNTEAFF
14 | NA | TRBJ2-5 | TRBD1 | TRBV7-9 | TGTGCCAGCAGCCCTACCGGGACAGGAGAGACCCAGTACTTC | CASSPTGTGETQYF
15 | NA | TRBJ1-2 | NA | TRBV27 | TGTGCCAGCAGTTTTCGTTGGGGAGTCAACTATGGCTACACCTTC | CASSFRWGVNYGYTF
15 | NA | TRBJ2-7 | TRBD1 | TRBV7-6 | TGTGCCAGCAGCTCGTACCGGGACAGGGGATACGAGCAGTACTTC | CASSSYRDRGYEQYF
13 | NA | TRBJ1-2 | NA | TRBV2 | TGTGCCAGCAGTGATCAGGGTCCCTATGGCTACACCTTC | CASSDQGPYGYTF
22 | NA | TRBJ2-1 | NA | TRBV21-1 | TGTGCCAGCAGCACTCGCATCCTAACTAGCGGGAGGGCCGGAAGCTCCTACAATGAGCAGTTCTTC | CASSTRILTSGRAGSSYNEQFF
15 | NA | TRBJ1-2 | NA | TRBV27 | TGTGCCAGCAGTTTAGGAGGTGCAGGCAACTATGGCTACACCTTC | CASSLGGAGNYGYTF
16 | NA | TRBJ2-1 | TRBD2 | TRBV19 | TGTGCCAGTAGTAGGGGGGGAATGAGCTCCTACAATGAGCAGTTCTTC | CASSRGGMSSYNEQFF
15 | NA | TRBJ2-7 | NA | TRBV7-9 | TGTGCCAGCAGCTTAGACCGGGACACTACCTACGAGCAGTACTTC | CASSLDRDTTYEQYF
13 | NA | TRBJ2-7 | TRBD1 | TRBV7-6 | TGTGCCAGCAGCCCAGGGGGCTCCTACGAGCAGTACTTC | CASSPGGSYEQYF
14 | NA | TRBJ1-2 | NA | TRBV2 | TGTGCCAGCAGTCTAGGAAACTCTAACTATGGCTACACCTTC | CASSLGNSNYGYTF
14 | once | TRBJ1-5 | NA | TRBV6-6 | TGTGCCAGCAGACCCGGGACACCTCTACGGCCCCAGCATTTT | CASRPGTPLRPQHF
18 | NA | TRBJ2-7 | TRBD1 | TRBV7-9 | TGTGCCAGTTCAACCGGGACAGGGGGCGGGACTAGCGCCTTTGAGCAGTACTTC | CASSTGTGGGTSAFEQYF
15 | NA | TRBJ2-7 | NA | TRBV7-9 | TGTGCCAGCAGCTTAGATGGCGGGACCAGCTACGAGCAGTACTTC | CASSLDGGTSYEQYF
18 | NA | TRBJ1-5 | TRBD1 | TRBV14 | TGTGCCAGCAGCCAAGACCGTGAGGCAGGGGGCTCTTATCAGCCCCAGCATTTT | CASSQDREAGGSYQPQHF
17 | once | TRBJ2-2 | TRBD2 | TRBV29-1 | TGCAGCGTTGACCTGGGGCTAGCGGGAGGTGGGACCGGGGAGCTGTTTTTT | CSVDLGLAGGGTGELFF
18 | NA | TRBJ2-2 | TRBD2 | TRBV5-1 | TGCGCCAGCAGCCACAGTCCGGGGACTAGCGGTCGCACCGGGGAGCTGTTTTTT | CASSHSPGTSGRTGELFF
16 | NA | TRBJ2-3 | TRBD2 | TRBV30 | TGTGCCTGGAGTGGCTCAGCGGGAGTCCGCACAGATACGCAGTATTTT | CAWSGSAGVRTDTQYF
13 | once | TRBJ1-5 | NA | TRBV6-1 | TGTGCCAGCAGGGACAGCTCAAATCAGCCCCAGCATTTT | CASRDSSNQPQHF
16 | NA | TRBJ2-5 | TRBD2 | TRBV18 | TGTGCCAGCTCACAAGAGAGCGGGGCCATCCAAGAGACCCAGTACTTC | CASSQESGAIQETQYF
14 | NA | TRBJ2-5 | NA | TRBV28 | TGTGCCAGCAGTTTACCCAGGGGCCAAGAGACCCAGTACTTC | CASSLPRGQETQYF
14 | NA | TRBJ2-7 | TRBD2 | TRBV28 | TGTGCCAGCAACCGGGGGGGGATCTCCTACGAGCAGTACTTC | CASNRGGISYEQYF
16 | NA | TRBJ2-1 | TRBD1 | TRBV6-6 | TGTGCCAGCAGCCCAGGACAGGGCCTTACTTACAATGAGCAGTTCTTC | CASSPGQGLTYNEQFF
11 | NA | TRBJ1-2 | NA | TRBV2 | TGTGCCACCAACAGGGCGTGGGGCTACACCTTC | CATNRAWGYTF
17 | NA | TRBJ2-5 | NA | TRBV27 | TGTGCCAGCAGTAAAATTATGGTTCAGGGCCCCCAAGAGACCCAGTACTTC | CASSKIMVQGPQETQYF
16 | NA | TRBJ2-7 | TRBD1 | TRBV27 | TGTGCCAGCAACGCCCTCGGGACAGGGCGCTCCTACGAGCAGTACTTC | CASNALGTGRSYEQYF
17 | NA | TRBJ2-7 | NA | TRBV5-1 | TGCGCCAGCAGCTTAAGGGGCCGGACCAACAGCTCCTACGAGCAGTACTTC | CASSLRGRTNSSYEQYF
19 | NA | TRBJ2-7 | TRBD2 | TRBV4-1 | TGCGCCAGCAGCCAAGTGTTCTCCCCCTCCAGCGGGAGCAAGTTCGAGCAGTACTTC | CASSQVFSPSSGSKFEQYF
14 | NA | TRBJ2-5 | TRBD1 | TRBV5-8 | TGTGCCAGCAGCGCGGGACAGGGAGGGGAGACCCAGTACTTC | CASSAGQGGETQYF
15 | NA | TRBJ2-5 | TRBD1 | TRBV6-1 | TGTGCCAGCAGGTCTGGACAGGGCCACGAAGAGACCCAGTACTTC | CASRSGQGHEETQYF
15 | NA | TRBJ2-2 | TRBD1 | TRBV28 | TGTGCCAGCAGTGGGGGACAGACGAACACCGGGGAGCTGTTTTTT | CASSGGQTNTGELFF
18 | NA | TRBJ2-3 | TRBD2 | TRBV19 | TGTGCCAGTAGTGTTCGACTAGCGGGAGGATCGAGCACAGATACGCAGTATTTT | CASSVRLAGGSSTDTQYF
14 | NA | TRBJ2-4 | TRBD1 | TRBV2 | TGTGCCAGCGTCCCGGGACAGGGGGCGAACATTCAGTACTTC | CASVPGQGANIQYF
14 | NA | TRBJ2-7 | NA | TRBV7-6 | TGTGCCAGCAGCTTCAGCGGATTGACCTACGAGCAGTACTTC | CASSFSGLTYEQYF
16 | once | TRBJ1-4 | NA | TRBV2 | TGTGCCAGCAGAAAGGGGGAAGGTTGGACTAATGAAAAACTGTTTTTT | CASRKGEGWTNEKLFF
15 | NA | TRBJ2-2 | TRBD2 | TRBV19 | TGTGCCAGTAGTAACGGGAGGGCCCAAACCGGGGAGCTGTTTTTT | CASSNGRAQTGELFF
18 | once | TRBJ2-7 | NA | TRBV10-3 | TGTGCCATCAGTGCGGTCCACGCAAGTGGGTTTAGCGCCTACGAGCAGTACTTC | CAISAVHASGFSAYEQYF
13 | once | TRBJ1-2 | TRBD1 | TRBV7-2 | TGTGTCACCCGGGGACAGTCTGGCGATGGCTACACCTTC | CVTRGQSGDGYTF
13 | NA | TRBJ2-5 | NA | TRBV7-8 | TGTGCCAGCAGCATCGGGGGCGCGGGAGCCCAGTACTTC | CASSIGGAGAQYF
12 | NA | TRBJ1-1 | NA | TRBV7-9 | TGTGCCAGCAGCTTAGCCGCGCCCCGGGCTTTCTTT | CASSLAAPRAFF
14 | NA | TRBJ1-5 | NA | TRBV27 | TGTGCCAGCAGTTCGGGTATCGACAATCAGCCCCAGCATTTT | CASSSGIDNQPQHF
16 | NA | TRBJ1-1 | NA | TRBV5-4 | TGTGCCAGCAGCCCCGGGGAAAGACAGGCGAGCACTGAAGCTTTCTTT | CASSPGERQASTEAFF